A selection of T cell receptor beta chains follows, all from one sample in a study of blood T cell repertoires in COVID-19. Method: immunoSEQ multiplex PCR; TCRdb's copy keeps in-frame clones and lacks some. The sample includes roughly 150,000 clones, roughly nine tenths seen only once; the top ten take approximately 4%. Material: peripheral blood. The receptors derive from a woman between 65 and 79 years old with acute or convalescent COVID-19. Both conserved end residues are part of each CDR3. The order of the fields is V gene, D gene, CDR3 protein. D genes are given only for firm matches.

>TRBV5-8|TRBD1
CASSWDRYEAFF
>TRBV28|TRBD2
CASSPRTGTSGRGRGNEQFF
>TRBV24-1|NA
CATSGGFHYNEQFF
>TRBV9|TRBD2
CASNDRWLADFSYEQYF
>TRBV28|TRBD2
CASSGTSGSSYNEQFF
>TRBV27|TRBD2
CASSPSLAGYNEQFF
>TRBV27|NA
CASSLRGTRQTAGSYNEQFF
>TRBV2|TRBD1
CASKNRQGTNQPQHF
>TRBV4-2|NA
CASSQDGTFSYEQYF
>TRBV5-1|NA
CASSPRGNTGELFF
>TRBV14|TRBD1
CASSRTDRGKSF
>TRBV27|NA
CASSFTGWTEAFF
>TRBV19|TRBD1
CATAGGGDQPQHF
>TRBV9|NA
CASSVEGNAGVGQQYF
>TRBV18|NA
CASSTSSSYNEQFF
>TRBV5-5|NA
CASIRPGGIYNEQFF